This is a list of T cell receptor beta chains from one sample in a study of PD-L1 blockade in urothelial cancer. TCRdb's copy holds only in-frame clones and misses some; the assay was immunoSEQ multiplex PCR. The sample carries about 36,000 clones, roughly a third recorded once. Sequencing was performed on tumor tissue, taken before atezolizumab (anti-PD-L1) treatment. These receptors came from a man in his fifties or sixties with urothelial cancer. Both conserved end residues are part of each CDR3. D genes are given only for firm matches. Size is stated for part of the rows, as once, few or many counts, or as a class when the clone is expanded.

size: many; D: TRBD2; V: TRBV11-3; J: TRBJ2-5; DNA: TGTGCCAGCAGCTTAGGAAACCCGGGACTAGCGGGAGAAAAAGAGACCCAGTACTTC; CDR3: CASSLGNPGLAGEKETQYF
size: NA; D: NA; V: TRBV30; J: TRBJ2-4; DNA: TGTGCCTGGAGTGGGGAGGATATTCAGTACTTC; CDR3: CAWSGEDIQYF
size: NA; D: TRBD1; V: TRBV19; J: TRBJ2-7; DNA: TGTGCCAGTAGTGTCTTGGGACAGGGCCCCTACGAGCAGTACTTC; CDR3: CASSVLGQGPYEQYF
size: once; D: TRBD1; V: TRBV19; J: TRBJ1-6; DNA: TGTGCCAGTAGTATAGGGGGACAGAATAATTCACCCCTCCACTTT; CDR3: CASSIGGQNNSPLHF
size: NA; D: NA; V: TRBV10-2; J: TRBJ1-6; DNA: TGCGCCAGCAGTGAGGATAGGGCTGCAAATTCACCCCTCCACTTT; CDR3: CASSEDRAANSPLHF
size: medium-sized; D: NA; V: TRBV6-8; J: TRBJ2-2; DNA: TGTGCCAGCAGTTACTCGATGGGGGAGAACACCGGGGAGCTGTTTTTT; CDR3: CASSYSMGENTGELFF
size: many; D: NA; V: TRBV6-8; J: TRBJ1-1; DNA: TGTGCCAGCAGTTTGGACAGAGTGAATACTGAAGCTTTCTTT; CDR3: CASSLDRVNTEAFF
size: NA; D: NA; V: TRBV25-1; J: TRBJ2-3; DNA: TGTGCCAGCAGTGATGTTCGGGGGAGCACAGATACGCAGTATTTT; CDR3: CASSDVRGSTDTQYF
size: few; D: NA; V: TRBV11-3; J: TRBJ2-7; DNA: TGTGCCAGCAGCCAACCTGGAAAGGGCTCCTACGAGCAGTACTTC; CDR3: CASSQPGKGSYEQYF
size: NA; D: NA; V: TRBV5-1; J: TRBJ1-5; DNA: TGCGCCAGCAGCTTGGGACAGAGAGGTCAGCCCCAGCATTTT; CDR3: CASSLGQRGQPQHF
size: NA; D: TRBD1; V: TRBV30; J: TRBJ1-5; DNA: TGTGCCTGGAGTGTGGACAGGGGCAATCAGCCCCAGCATTTT; CDR3: CAWSVDRGNQPQHF
size: NA; D: TRBD1; V: TRBV10-2; J: TRBJ2-1; DNA: TGCGCCAGCAGACGGGGGACAGGGGGCAGCGATGAGCAGTTCTTC; CDR3: CASRRGTGGSDEQFF
size: NA; D: TRBD1; V: TRBV2; J: TRBJ1-1; DNA: TGTGCCAGCATCTGGATGCAGGGGGAGACTGAAGCTTTCTTT; CDR3: CASIWMQGETEAFF
size: few; D: TRBD2; V: TRBV19; J: TRBJ2-3; DNA: TGTGCCAGTAGTCAGGGAACTAGCGGGGGCACAGATACGCAGTATTTT; CDR3: CASSQGTSGGTDTQYF
size: few; D: NA; V: TRBV9; J: TRBJ2-3; DNA: TGTGCCAGCAGTGGGAGGGGCGGAGGGGGCGCGTATTTT; CDR3: CASSGRGGGGAYF
size: few; D: NA; V: TRBV4-1; J: TRBJ2-6; DNA: TGCGCCAGCAGCCAAGAATGGGGGGCTGGGGCCAACGTCCTGACTTTC; CDR3: CASSQEWGAGANVLTF
size: NA; D: NA; V: TRBV6-8; J: TRBJ1-5; DNA: TGTGCCAGCACGGGGGAGAGCAATCAGCCCCAGCATTTT; CDR3: CASTGESNQPQHF
size: many; D: NA; V: TRBV7-7; J: TRBJ2-5; DNA: TGTGCCAGCAGCTTAGGAGCTGGGTTATCGGAGACCCAGTACTTC; CDR3: CASSLGAGLSETQYF
size: NA; D: TRBD1; V: TRBV6-8; J: TRBJ2-3; DNA: TGTGCCAGCAGTGTAACAGGGGCCGCAGATACGCAGTATTTT; CDR3: CASSVTGAADTQYF
size: few; D: NA; V: TRBV18; J: TRBJ2-7; DNA: TGTGCCAGCTCACCAATAGAGTCCCCTAGGGGGGAGCAGTACTTC; CDR3: CASSPIESPRGEQYF
size: NA; D: NA; V: TRBV30; J: TRBJ1-5; DNA: TGTGCCTGGGGGGGAGGCAATCAGCCCCAGCATTTT; CDR3: CAWGGGNQPQHF
size: many; D: NA; V: TRBV11-3; J: TRBJ1-3; DNA: TGTGCCAGCAGGCCTGTGGAGGCGTTCTCTGGAAACACCATATATTTT; CDR3: CASRPVEAFSGNTIYF
size: NA; D: NA; V: TRBV18; J: TRBJ1-1; DNA: TGTGCCAGCTCACTTCTCGATTACCGGGACACTGAAGCTTTCTTT; CDR3: CASSLLDYRDTEAFF
size: NA; D: NA; V: TRBV28; J: TRBJ1-3; DNA: TGTGCCAGCTGGGGCACCTCTGGAAACACCATATATTTT; CDR3: CASWGTSGNTIYF
size: NA; D: TRBD1; V: TRBV5-1; J: TRBJ2-5; DNA: TGCGCCAGCAGCTTGGAGACAGGGGCAGAGACCCAGTACTTC; CDR3: CASSLETGAETQYF
size: once; D: NA; V: TRBV19; J: TRBJ2-3; DNA: TGTGCCAGTAGTTCGCGCACAGATACGCAGTATTTT; CDR3: CASSSRTDTQYF
size: many; D: TRBD2; V: TRBV11-3; J: TRBJ2-2; DNA: TGTGCCAGCAGCTTATCAGTGGGACTAGCGGGAGTAAGCTGGGCCGGGGAGCTGTTTTTT; CDR3: CASSLSVGLAGVSWAGELFF
size: NA; D: NA; V: TRBV23-1; J: TRBJ2-2; DNA: TGCGCCAGCAGTCAAGGTCGAGGGGCCGGGGAGCTGTTTTTT; CDR3: CASSQGRGAGELFF
size: few; D: TRBD2; V: TRBV6-7; J: TRBJ2-1; DNA: TGTGCCAGCAGTTACGTCCTGAGGAGCGGGAGGGCCACTCGGCAGTTCTTC; CDR3: CASSYVLRSGRATRQFF
size: NA; D: NA; V: TRBV15; J: TRBJ1-3; DNA: TGTGCCACCAGCCCAACCCTTGGTACTTCTGGAAACACCATATATTTT; CDR3: CATSPTLGTSGNTIYF
size: NA; D: NA; V: TRBV25-1; J: TRBJ2-1; DNA: TGTGCCAGCAGTGAGGGGGGGGCCCGTTATGAGCAGTTCTTC; CDR3: CASSEGGARYEQFF
size: NA; D: TRBD1; V: TRBV6-8; J: TRBJ2-6; DNA: TGTGCCAGCAGTTACGCGACAGGGGGCGCGTCCGGGGCCAACGTCCTGACTTTC; CDR3: CASSYATGGASGANVLTF
size: many; D: NA; V: TRBV4-1; J: TRBJ1-2; DNA: TGCGCCAGCAGCCAAACAGGGAACTATGGCTACACCTTC; CDR3: CASSQTGNYGYTF
size: NA; D: NA; V: TRBV28; J: TRBJ2-1; DNA: TGTGCCAGCTGGCAGAAGGGCTTGAGCTCCTACAATGAGCAGTTCTTC; CDR3: CASWQKGLSSYNEQFF